The clone carrying this TCR beta chain was observed once. Its cognate antigen is unknown. This sample is drawn from a study of cytomegalovirus exposure and HLA in healthy donors. The PCR employed 60 Vbeta primers together with 13 Jbeta primers. This table comes from immunoSEQ multiplex PCR, and its TCRdb copy is limited to in-frame clones, with some not included. The sample yields 150,000 to 160,000 clones, approximately 72% seen once. Study-wide results and caveats: The study designated 150 or so TCR beta chains cytomegalovirus-associated.

Healthy bone marrow donors formed the donor group. The TCR was taken from a man aged 18 to 29 in good health and CMV-seronegative. Sample: PBMCs.

The CDR3 DNA reads TGTGCCAGCAGCTTAGCTGGGGGGGAAAAACTGTTTTTT. Encoded protein: CASSLAGGEKLFF. The chain uses TRBV7-9 and TRBJ1-4; TRBD1 is a possible D gene (5 bases). The germline V gene has CDR1 SEHNR and CDR2 FQNEAQ (reference sequence). Trimming removed 0 bases at V and 8 bases at J, with 7 bases between. There are 13 residues in the CDR3.